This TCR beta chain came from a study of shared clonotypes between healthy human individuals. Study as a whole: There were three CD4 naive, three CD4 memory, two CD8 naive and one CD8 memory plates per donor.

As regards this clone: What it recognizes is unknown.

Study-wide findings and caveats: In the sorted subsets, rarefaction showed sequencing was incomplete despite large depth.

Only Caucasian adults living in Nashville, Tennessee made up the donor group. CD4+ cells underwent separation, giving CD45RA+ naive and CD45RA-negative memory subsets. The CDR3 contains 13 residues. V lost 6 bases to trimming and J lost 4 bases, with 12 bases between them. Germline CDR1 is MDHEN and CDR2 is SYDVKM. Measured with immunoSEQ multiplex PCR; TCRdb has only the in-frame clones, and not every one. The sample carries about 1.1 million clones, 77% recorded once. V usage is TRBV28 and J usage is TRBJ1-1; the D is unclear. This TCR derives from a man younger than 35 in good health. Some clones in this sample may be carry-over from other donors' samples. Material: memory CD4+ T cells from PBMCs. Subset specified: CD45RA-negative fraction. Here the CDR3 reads CASRTSLVTEAFF. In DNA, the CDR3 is TGTGCCAGCAGGACTAGTTTGGTCACTGAAGCTTTCTTT.